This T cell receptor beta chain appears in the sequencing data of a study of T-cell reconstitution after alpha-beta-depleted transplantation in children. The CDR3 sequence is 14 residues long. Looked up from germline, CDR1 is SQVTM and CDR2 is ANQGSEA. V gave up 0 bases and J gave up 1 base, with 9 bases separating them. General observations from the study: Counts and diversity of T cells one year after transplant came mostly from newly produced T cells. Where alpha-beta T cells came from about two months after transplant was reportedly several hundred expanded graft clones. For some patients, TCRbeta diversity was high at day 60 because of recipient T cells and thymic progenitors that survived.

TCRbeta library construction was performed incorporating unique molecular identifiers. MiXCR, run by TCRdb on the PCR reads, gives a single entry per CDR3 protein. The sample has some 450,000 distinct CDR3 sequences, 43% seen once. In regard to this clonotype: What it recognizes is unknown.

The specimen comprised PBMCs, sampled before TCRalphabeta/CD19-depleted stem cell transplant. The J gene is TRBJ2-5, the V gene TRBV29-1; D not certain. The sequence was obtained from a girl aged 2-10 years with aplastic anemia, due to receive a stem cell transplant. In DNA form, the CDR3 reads TGCAGCGTTGAAGAGTTCTACAGCCAAGAGACCCAGTACTTC. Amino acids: CSVEEFYSQETQYF.